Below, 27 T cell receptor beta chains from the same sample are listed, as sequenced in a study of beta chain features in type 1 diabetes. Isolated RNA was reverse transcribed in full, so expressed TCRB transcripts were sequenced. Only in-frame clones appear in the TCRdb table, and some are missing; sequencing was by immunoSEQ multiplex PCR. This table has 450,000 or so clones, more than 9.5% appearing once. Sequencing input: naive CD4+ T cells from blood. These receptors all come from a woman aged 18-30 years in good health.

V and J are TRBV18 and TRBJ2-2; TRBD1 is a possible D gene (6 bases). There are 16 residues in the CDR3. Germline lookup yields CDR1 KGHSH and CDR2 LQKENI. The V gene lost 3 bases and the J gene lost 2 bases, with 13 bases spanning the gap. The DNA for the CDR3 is TGTGCCAGCTCACCGTACCGACAGGATAACACCGGGGAGCTGTTTTTT. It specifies CASSPYRQDNTGELFF.

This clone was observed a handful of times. The CDR3 coding sequence is TGCAGCGTCCGGCCTACCTGGGGTAATGAAAAACTGTTTTTT. The encoded protein is CSVRPTWGNEKLFF. The genes are TRBV29-1 and TRBJ1-4; no definite D call. Trimming took off 6 bases at V and 4 bases at J, with 15 bases between the two ends. The CDR3 consists of 14 residues. The germline V gene has CDR1 SQVTM and CDR2 ANQGSEA.

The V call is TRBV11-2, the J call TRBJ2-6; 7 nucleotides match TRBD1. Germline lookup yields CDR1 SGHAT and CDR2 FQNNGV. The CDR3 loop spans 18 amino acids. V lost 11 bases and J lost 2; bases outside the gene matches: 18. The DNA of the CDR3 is TGTGCCGTCCGGGACAGATCTTTACTAGTCCCTGGGGCCAACGTCCTGACTTTC. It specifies CAVRDRSLLVPGANVLTF.

CDR3 nucleotide sequence: TGTGCCAGCAGCTTGACTAGCGTCGGCGAGCAGTACTTC. Translating it yields CASSLTSVGEQYF. The chain has TRBV7-2 and TRBJ2-7; the match to TRBD2 covers 8 bases. J gave up 6 bases and V 3 bases, and 4 bases lay outside the gene matches. This CDR3 region has 13 residues. Germline lookup yields CDR1 SGHTA and CDR2 FQGNSA.

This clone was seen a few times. Here the CDR3 DNA reads TGTGCCAGCAGCGTAGTTCGGAACACCGGGGAGCTGTTTTTT. Its translation: CASSVVRNTGELFF. This rearrangement joins TRBV9 to TRBJ2-2, with D hard to call. Germline V gene lookup returns CDR1 SGDLS and CDR2 YYNGEE. The CDR3 has 14 amino acids. V lost 0 bases to trimming and J lost 1 base, with 4 bases between them. Variable domain in full (rest from reference TRBV9 and TRBJ2-2): DSGVTQTPKHLITATGQRVTLRCSPRSGDLSVYWYQQSLDQGLQFLIQYYNGEERAKGNILERFSAQQFPDLHSELNLSSLELGDSALYFCASSVVRNTGELFFGEGSRLTVL.

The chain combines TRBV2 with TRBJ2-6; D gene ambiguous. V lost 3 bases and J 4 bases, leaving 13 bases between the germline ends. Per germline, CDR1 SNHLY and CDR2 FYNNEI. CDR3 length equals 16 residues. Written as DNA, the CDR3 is TGTGCCAGCAGTGAGATAGTTGGTCTCGGGGCCAACGTCCTGACTTTC. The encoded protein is CASSEIVGLGANVLTF.

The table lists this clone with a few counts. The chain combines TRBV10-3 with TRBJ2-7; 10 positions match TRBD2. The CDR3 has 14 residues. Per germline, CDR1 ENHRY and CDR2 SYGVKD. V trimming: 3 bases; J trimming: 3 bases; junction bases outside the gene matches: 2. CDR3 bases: TGTGCCATCAGTGATACTAGCGGGATCTACGAGCAGTACTTC. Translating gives CAISDTSGIYEQYF.

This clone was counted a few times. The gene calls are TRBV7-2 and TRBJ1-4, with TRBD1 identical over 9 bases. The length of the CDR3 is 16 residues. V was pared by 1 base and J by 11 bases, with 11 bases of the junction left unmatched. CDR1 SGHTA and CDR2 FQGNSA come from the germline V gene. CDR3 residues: CASSLGTGTGSGKLFF. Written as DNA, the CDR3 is TGTGCCAGCAGCTTAGGGACCGGGACAGGGTCTGGGAAACTGTTTTTT.

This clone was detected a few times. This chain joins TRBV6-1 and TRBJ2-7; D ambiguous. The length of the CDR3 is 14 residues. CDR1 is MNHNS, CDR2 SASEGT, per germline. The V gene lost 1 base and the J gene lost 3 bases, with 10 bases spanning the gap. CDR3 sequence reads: CASSEGPSYYEQYV. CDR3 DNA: TGTGCCAGCAGTGAAGGACCGTCGTACTACGAGCAGTACGTC.

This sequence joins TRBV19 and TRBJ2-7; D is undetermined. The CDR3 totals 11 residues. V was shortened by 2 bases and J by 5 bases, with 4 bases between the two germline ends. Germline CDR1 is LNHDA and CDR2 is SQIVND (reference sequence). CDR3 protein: CASSIMNEQYF. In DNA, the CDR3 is TGTGCCAGTAGTATAATGAACGAGCAGTACTTC.

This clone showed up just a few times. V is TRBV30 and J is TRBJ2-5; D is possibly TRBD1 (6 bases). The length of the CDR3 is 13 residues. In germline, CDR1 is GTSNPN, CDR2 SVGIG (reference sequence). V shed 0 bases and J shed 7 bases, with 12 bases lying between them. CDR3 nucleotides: TGTGCCTGGAGTGTTGGGGGCGAGGCGACCCAGTACTTC. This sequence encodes CAWSVGGEATQYF.

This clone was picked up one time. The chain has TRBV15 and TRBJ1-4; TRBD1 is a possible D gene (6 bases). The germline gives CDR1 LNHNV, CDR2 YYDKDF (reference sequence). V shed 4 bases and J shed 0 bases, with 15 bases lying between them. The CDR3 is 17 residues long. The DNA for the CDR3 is TGTGCCACCAGCATCCACAGGGACGCGGCAACTAATGAAAAACTGTTTTTT. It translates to CATSIHRDAATNEKLFF.

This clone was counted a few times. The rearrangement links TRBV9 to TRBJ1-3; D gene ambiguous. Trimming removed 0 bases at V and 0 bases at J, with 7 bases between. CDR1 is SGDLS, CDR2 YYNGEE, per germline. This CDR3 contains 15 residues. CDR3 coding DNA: TGTGCCAGCAGCGTAGATCTAGACTCTGGAAACACCATATATTTT. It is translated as CASSVDLDSGNTIYF.

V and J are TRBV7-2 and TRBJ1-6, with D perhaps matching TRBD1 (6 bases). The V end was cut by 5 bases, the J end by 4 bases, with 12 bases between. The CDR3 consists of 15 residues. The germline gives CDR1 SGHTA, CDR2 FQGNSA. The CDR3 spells CASSPEGGYNSPLHF. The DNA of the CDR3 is TGTGCCAGCAGCCCCGAGGGGGGGTATAATTCACCCCTCCACTTT. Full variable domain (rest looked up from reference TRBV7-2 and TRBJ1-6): GAGVSQSPSNKVTEKGKDVELRCDPISGHTALYWYRQSLGQGLEFLIYFQGNSAPDKSGLPSDRFSAERTGGSVSTLTIQRTQQEDSAVYLCASSPEGGYNSPLHFGNGTRLTVT.

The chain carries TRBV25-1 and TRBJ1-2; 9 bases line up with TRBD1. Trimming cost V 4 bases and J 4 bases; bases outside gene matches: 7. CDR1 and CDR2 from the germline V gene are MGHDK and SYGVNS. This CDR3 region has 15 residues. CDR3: CASSASPGQGYGYTF. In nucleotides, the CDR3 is TGTGCCAGCAGTGCTTCCCCGGGACAGGGCTATGGCTACACCTTC.

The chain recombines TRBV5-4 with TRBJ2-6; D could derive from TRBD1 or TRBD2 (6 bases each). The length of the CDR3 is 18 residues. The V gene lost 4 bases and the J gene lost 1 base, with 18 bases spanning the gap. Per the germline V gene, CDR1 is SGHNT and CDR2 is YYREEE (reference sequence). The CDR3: CASSPVRRGKSGANVLTF. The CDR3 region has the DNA TGTGCCAGCAGCCCCGTTCGGAGGGGGAAGTCTGGGGCCAACGTCCTGACTTTC.

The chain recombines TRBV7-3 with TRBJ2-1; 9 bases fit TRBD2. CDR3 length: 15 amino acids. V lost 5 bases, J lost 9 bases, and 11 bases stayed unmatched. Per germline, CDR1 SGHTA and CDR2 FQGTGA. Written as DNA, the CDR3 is TGTGCCAGCAGCCTAGGGGTAGCGGGAGCTTCTGAGCAGTTCTTC. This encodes CASSLGVAGASEQFF.

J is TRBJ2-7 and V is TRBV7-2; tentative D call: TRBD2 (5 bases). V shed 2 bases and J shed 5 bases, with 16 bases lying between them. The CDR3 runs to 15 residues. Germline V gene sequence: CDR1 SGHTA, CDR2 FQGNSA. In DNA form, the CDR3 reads TGTGCCAGCAGCTTATTCGGCAGCGGATTAGACGAGCAGTACGTC. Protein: CASSLFGSGLDEQYV.

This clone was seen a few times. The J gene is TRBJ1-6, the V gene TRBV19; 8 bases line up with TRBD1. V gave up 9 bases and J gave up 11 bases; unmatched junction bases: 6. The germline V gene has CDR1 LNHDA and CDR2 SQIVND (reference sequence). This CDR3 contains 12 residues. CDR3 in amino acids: CASGQGYAPLHF. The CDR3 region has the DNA TGTGCCAGCGGACAGGGTTATGCACCCCTCCACTTT.

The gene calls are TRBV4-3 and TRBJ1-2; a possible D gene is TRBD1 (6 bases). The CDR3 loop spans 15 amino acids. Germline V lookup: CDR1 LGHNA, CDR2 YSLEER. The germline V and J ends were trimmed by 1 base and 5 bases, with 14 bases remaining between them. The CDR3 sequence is CASSQVGRGLYGYTF. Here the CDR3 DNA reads TGCGCCAGCAGCCAAGTTGGCAGGGGCCTGTATGGCTACACCTTC.

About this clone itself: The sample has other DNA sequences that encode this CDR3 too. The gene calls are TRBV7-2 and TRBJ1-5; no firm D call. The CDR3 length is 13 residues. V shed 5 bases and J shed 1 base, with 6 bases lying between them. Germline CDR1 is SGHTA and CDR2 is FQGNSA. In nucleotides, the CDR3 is TGTGCCAGCAGCCCAGACAGCAATCAGCCCCAGCATTTT. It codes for CASSPDSNQPQHF.

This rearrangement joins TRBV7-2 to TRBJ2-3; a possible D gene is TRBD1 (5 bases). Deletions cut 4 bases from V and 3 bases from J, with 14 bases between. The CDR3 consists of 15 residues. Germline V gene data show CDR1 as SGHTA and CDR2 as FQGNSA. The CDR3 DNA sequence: TGTGCCAGCAGCTCCCGATCTGCAGGGACAGATACGCAGTATTTT. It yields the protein CASSSRSAGTDTQYF.

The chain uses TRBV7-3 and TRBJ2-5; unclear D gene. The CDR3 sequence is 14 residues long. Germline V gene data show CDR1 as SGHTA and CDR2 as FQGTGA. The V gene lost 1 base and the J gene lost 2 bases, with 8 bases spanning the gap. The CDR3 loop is CASSLNLAQETQYF. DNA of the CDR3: TGTGCCAGCAGCTTAAATCTGGCACAAGAGACCCAGTACTTC.

This chain's CDR3 is CASSILGQPQHF. DNA for the CDR3: TGTGCCAGTAGTATATTAGGTCAGCCCCAGCATTTT. This sequence joins TRBV19 and TRBJ1-5, with D unresolved. The V gene lost 2 bases and the J gene lost 6 bases, with 5 bases spanning the gap. The CDR3 is made up of 12 amino acids. Germline V gene lookup returns CDR1 LNHDA and CDR2 SQIVND (reference sequence). The full variable domain, with the rest looked up from reference TRBV19 and TRBJ1-5, is DGGITQSPKYLFRKEGQNVTLSCEQNLNHDAMYWYRQDPGQGLRLIYYSQIVNDFQKGDIAEGYSVSREKKESFPLTVTSAQKNPTAFYLCASSILGQPQHFGDGTRLSIL.

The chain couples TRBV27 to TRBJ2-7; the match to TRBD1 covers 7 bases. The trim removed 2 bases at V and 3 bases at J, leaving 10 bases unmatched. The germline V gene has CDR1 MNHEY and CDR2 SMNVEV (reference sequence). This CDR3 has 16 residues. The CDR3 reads CASSLITRQGHYEQYF. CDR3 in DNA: TGTGCCAGCAGTTTAATCACGAGACAGGGCCACTACGAGCAGTACTTC.

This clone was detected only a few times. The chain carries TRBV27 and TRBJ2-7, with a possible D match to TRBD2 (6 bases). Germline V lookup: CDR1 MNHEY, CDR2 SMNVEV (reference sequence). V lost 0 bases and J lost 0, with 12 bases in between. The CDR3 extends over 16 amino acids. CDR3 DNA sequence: TGTGCCAGCAGTTTATCGTTTACCGGGAGCTCCTACGAGCAGTACTTC. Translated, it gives CASSLSFTGSSYEQYF.

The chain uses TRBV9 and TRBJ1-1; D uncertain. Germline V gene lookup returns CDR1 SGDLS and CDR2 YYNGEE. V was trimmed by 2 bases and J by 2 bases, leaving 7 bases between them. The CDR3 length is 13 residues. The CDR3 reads CASSVTDNTEAFF. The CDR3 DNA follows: TGTGCCAGCAGCGTTACAGACAACACTGAAGCTTTCTTT.